The 32 T cell receptor beta chains in this list originate from one sample, sequenced in a study of T cell responses to AZD1222 COVID-19 vaccine (dated by TCRdb to the early 2020s). Libraries were built with the immunoSEQ multiplex PCR assay. TCRdb mirrors the immuneACCESS table, restricted to in-frame sequences. Some clones are absent from its copies; in checked studies, under half trace to an unresolved V gene, and the reason for the others is unknown. This sample holds 73,000 or so clones; over 70% were observed only once. The ten largest clones add up to around 48% of the sample. The sample's time point label, decoded: about 28 days (+/-7) after the second vaccine dose. The source material was peripheral blood, sampled 28 days after the second AZD1222 dose. The receptor source for this set is an adult who received the AZD1222 COVID-19 vaccine.

This clone appeared once. The chain carries TRBV6-5 and TRBJ2-1; D gene unclear. Trimming stripped 4 bases from V and 6 bases from J, with 4 bases between. The CDR3 runs to 11 residues. The germline CDR1 and CDR2 sequences are MNHEY and SVGAGI. The chain's CDR3 is CASSFLNEQFF. CDR3 nucleotide sequence: TGTGCCAGCAGTTTCCTCAATGAGCAGTTCTTC.

This sequence joins TRBV28 and TRBJ2-7, with 11 bases aligning to TRBD1. Germline lookup yields CDR1 MDHEN and CDR2 SYDVKM. V shed 7 bases and J 2 bases; nucleotides not matched to a gene: 10. The CDR3 contains 16 residues. In DNA, the CDR3 is TGTGCCAGCAAGCCATCGTGGGGACAGGGGGCCTACGAGCAGTACTTC. Its protein is CASKPSWGQGAYEQYF.

The chain combines TRBV7-2 with TRBJ1-5, with 12 bases identical to TRBD1. Losses at the gene ends were 5 bases for V and 6 bases for J; bases not matched to a gene: 5. The CDR3 length is 15 residues. Germline CDR1 is SGHTA and CDR2 is FQGNSA. This chain's CDR3 is CASSRGTGGGQPQHF. Written as DNA, the CDR3 is TGTGCCAGCAGCCGGGGGACAGGGGGCGGTCAGCCCCAGCATTTT.

The chain carries TRBV21-1 and TRBJ2-7. TRBV21-1 is an annotated pseudogene. The CDR3 contains 18 residues. Here the CDR3 reads CASSTHLRGGTKTYEQYF. The CDR3 DNA reads as TGTGCCAGCAGCACCCATCTGAGAGGAGGGACAAAAACCTACGAGCAGTACTTC.

The chain carries TRBV6-5 and TRBJ2-5, with D perhaps TRBD2 (7 bases). Trimming took off 3 bases at V and 6 bases at J, with 17 bases between the two ends. This CDR3 has 15 amino acids. Germline V gene data show CDR1 as MNHEY and CDR2 as SVGAGI. The CDR3: CASSYVGGGQKTQYF. DNA of the CDR3: TGTGCCAGCAGTTATGTAGGGGGGGGCCAGAAGACCCAGTACTTC.

The V gene is TRBV11-2, the J gene TRBJ2-3; D perhaps matches TRBD2 (5 bases). The CDR3 spans 12 residues. The V gene lost 6 bases and the J gene lost 5 bases, with 9 bases spanning the gap. Germline loops: CDR1 SGHAT, CDR2 FQNNGV. The CDR3 nucleotides read TGTGCCAGCAGTCCAAGCGGAGATACGCAGTATTTT. This sequence encodes CASSPSGDTQYF.

The V gene is TRBV21-1, the J gene TRBJ2-7; the table names TRBD2, a call not compared with the DNA. TRBV21-1 constitutes a pseudogene. This CDR3 is 18 amino acids long. CDR3 DNA sequence: TGTGCCAGCAGCAAAATGGGTCCCTCCCGACGGGTCCTCTACGAGCAGTACTTC. Its translation: CASSKMGPSRRVLYEQYF.

The V call is TRBV5-8, the J call TRBJ1-1; D gene uncertain. Trimming cost V 4 bases and J 5 bases, with 9 bases left between them. This CDR3 spans 12 amino acids. Germline values: CDR1 SGHTS, CDR2 YDEGEE. CDR3 nucleotide sequence: TGTGCCAGCAGCCCGGGCATAACTGAAGCTTTCTTT. This gives the protein CASSPGITEAFF.

V usage is TRBV12-3 or TRBV12-4 and J usage is TRBJ2-1; D uncertain. Trimming took 7 bases from V and 9 from J, leaving 16 bases between them. There are 13 residues in the CDR3. CDR3 loop: CASTLREGSEQFF. The DNA for the CDR3 is TGTGCCAGCACCCTACGTGAAGGTTCTGAGCAGTTCTTC.

The V call is TRBV28, the J call TRBJ1-2; TRBD1 agrees at 7 bases. The junction had 23 bases not matched to a gene; V was cut back by 2 bases and J by 8 bases. Germline loops: CDR1 MDHEN, CDR2 SYDVKM. CDR3 size: 19 residues. This chain's CDR3 is CASSLPGQPDDPPDRGYTF. In DNA form, the CDR3 reads TGTGCCAGCAGTTTACCGGGACAGCCAGATGATCCACCGGATCGAGGCTACACCTTC.

V is TRBV9 and J is TRBJ1-4; no reliable D call. The CDR3 runs 15 residues. Germline V gene sequence: CDR1 SGDLS, CDR2 YYNGEE. V was cut by 0 bases and J by 5 bases, with 11 bases left in between. Here the CDR3 DNA reads TGTGCCAGCAGCGTAGCGGCCAGAGAGAATGAAAAACTGTTTTTT. Translating gives CASSVAARENEKLFF.

This clone has only a few counts. The rearrangement joins TRBV25-1 to TRBJ2-7; the D is unclear. The CDR3 consists of 14 residues. Germline V gene lookup returns CDR1 MGHDK and CDR2 SYGVNS. V was shortened by 7 bases and J by 2 bases, with 15 bases between the two germline ends. In DNA, the CDR3 is TGTGCCAGCACAAGAGGAGTTCCGCCCTACGAGCAGTACTTC. Translated, it gives CASTRGVPPYEQYF.

V usage is TRBV30 and J usage is TRBJ1-2, with 11 bases fitting TRBD1. V lost 3 bases and J lost 8; bases outside the gene matches: 2. Germline V gene data show CDR1 as GTSNPN and CDR2 as SVGIG (reference sequence). The CDR3 is 12 amino acids. The CDR3 loop is CAWRDRGLGYTF. CDR3 DNA: TGTGCCTGGAGGGACAGGGGGCTCGGCTACACCTTC.

This chain links TRBV5-1 with TRBJ2-3; D unclear. The V and J ends lost 0 bases and 1 base respectively, with 9 bases between them. Germline V gives CDR1 SGHRS, CDR2 YFSETQ. The CDR3 is made up of 15 amino acids. The CDR3 DNA is TGCGCCAGCAGCTTGGCTACTACGGGCACAGATACGCAGTATTTT. Protein sequence: CASSLATTGTDTQYF. The complete variable domain, with remaining parts taken from reference TRBV5-1 and TRBJ2-3, reads KAGVTQTPRYLIKTRGQQVTLSCSPISGHRSVSWYQQTPGQGLQFLFEYFSETQRNKGNFPGRFSGRQFSNSRSEMNVSTLELGDSALYLCASSLATTGTDTQYFGPGTRLTVL.

This clone was recorded once. The chain recombines TRBV5-4 with TRBJ2-2, with unresolved D. This CDR3 is 16 amino acids long. The V end lost 0 bases, the J end lost 1 base, and 10 bases lay between the germline ends. Germline values: CDR1 SGHNT, CDR2 YYREEE (reference sequence). The DNA of the CDR3 is TGTGCCAGCAGCTTGGTAAAGACAAGGAACACCGGGGAGCTGTTTTTT. Translated, it gives CASSLVKTRNTGELFF.

This clone was picked up a small number of times. The chain carries TRBV7-2 and TRBJ2-2; perhaps TRBD2 as D (6 bases). This CDR3 comprises 14 residues. Trimming took 10 bases from V and 6 from J, leaving 18 bases between them. Germline V gives CDR1 SGHTA, CDR2 FQGNSA. CDR3 nucleotides: TGTGCCATCGACGGCGGGATTACGTCCGGGGAGCTGTTTTTT. It is translated as CAIDGGITSGELFF.

This clone has a single count. The chain carries TRBV28 and TRBJ1-3; 7 positions match TRBD1. CDR3 length: 17 amino acids. V gave up 5 bases and J gave up 0 bases; unmatched junction bases: 10. Germline V gene lookup returns CDR1 MDHEN and CDR2 SYDVKM. CDR3 residues: CASSPGQSRISGNTIYF. In DNA, the CDR3 is TGTGCCAGCAGTCCGGGACAGAGCAGAATCTCTGGAAACACCATATATTTT.

This sequence joins TRBV7-8 and TRBJ1-5; 12 nucleotides align to TRBD1. The CDR3 has 16 residues. The V and J ends lost 5 bases and 4 bases, in that order; junction bases with no gene match: 6. Per germline, CDR1 SGHVS and CDR2 FQNEAQ. The CDR3 sequence: CASSRGTGGGNQPQHF. In DNA, the CDR3 is TGTGCCAGCAGCCGAGGGACAGGGGGCGGGAATCAGCCCCAGCATTTT. Full variable domain (missing parts from reference TRBV7-8 and TRBJ1-5): GAGVSQSPRYKVAKRGQDVALRCDPISGHVSLFWYQQALGQGPEFLTYFQNEAQLDKSGLPSDRFFAERPEGSVSTLKIQRTQQEDSAVYLCASSRGTGGGNQPQHFGDGTRLSIL.

The chain's CDR3 is CASSPQLGFGGASVTQYF. DNA for the CDR3: TGTGCCAGCAGCCCTCAACTAGGATTTGGGGGCGCGTCCGTTACGCAGTATTTT. The genes are TRBV4-2 and TRBJ2-3, with D perhaps matching TRBD1 (6 bases). Germline V gene data show CDR1 as LGHNA and CDR2 as YNFKEQ. Trimming cost V 4 bases and J 8 bases, with 28 bases left between them. The CDR3 length is 18 residues.

The rearrangement uses TRBV2 and TRBJ1-2; 7 nucleotides match TRBD1. After removal of 5 bases from V and 4 bases from J, the junction contained 4 bases not matched to a gene. There are 13 residues in the CDR3. Germline V gives CDR1 SNHLY, CDR2 FYNNEI. The DNA for the CDR3 is TGTGCCAGCAGTTCTGACAGGGCCTATGGCTACACCTTC. Translating it yields CASSSDRAYGYTF.

The chain recombines TRBV3-1 (or the pseudogene TRBV3-2) with TRBJ1-5, with a possible D match to TRBD1 (6 bases). The V end lost 11 bases, the J end lost 1 base, and 18 bases lay between the germline ends. The germline CDR1 and CDR2 sequences are LGHDT and YNNKEL (reference sequence). The CDR3 has 15 amino acids. CDR3 sequence reads: CAGLQGKTSNQPQHF. Written as DNA, the CDR3 is TGTGCCGGTTTACAGGGTAAAACGAGCAATCAGCCCCAGCATTTT.

V usage is TRBV3-1 (or the pseudogene TRBV3-2) and J usage is TRBJ1-2, with D tentatively TRBD1 (6 bases). Trimming left V 1 base short and J 6 bases short, with 15 bases between. CDR1 and CDR2 from the germline V gene are LGHDT and YNNKEL (reference sequence). The length of the CDR3 is 15 residues. This CDR3 is CASSQGNRALHGYTF. CDR3 DNA sequence: TGTGCCAGCAGCCAAGGGAACAGGGCCCTCCATGGCTACACCTTC.

The chain links TRBV11-2 to TRBJ2-5, with D perhaps assigned TRBD1 or TRBD2 (6 bases each). CDR1 SGHAT and CDR2 FQNNGV come from the germline V gene. Trimming cost V 4 bases and J 1 base, with 16 bases left between them. The CDR3 sequence is 16 residues long. CDR3 region: CASSSQGGLSQETQYF. The CDR3 DNA is TGTGCCAGCAGCTCCCAAGGGGGGCTATCCCAAGAGACCCAGTACTTC.

The chain carries TRBV28 and TRBJ2-7; the match to TRBD2 covers 10 bases. Losses at the gene ends were 6 bases for V and 0 bases for J; bases not matched to a gene: 5. CDR1 is MDHEN and CDR2 is SYDVKM in the germline V gene. The CDR3 sequence is 15 residues long. CDR3 nucleotides: TGTGCCAGCAGGCGAGCGGGAGGGAGCTCCTACGAGCAGTACTTC. Amino acids: CASRRAGGSSYEQYF.

The chain is built from TRBV6-2 or TRBV6-3 and TRBJ1-2, with TRBD1 matching 8 bases. Losses at the gene ends were 2 bases for V and 8 bases for J; bases not matched to a gene: 1. CDR3 length: 12 amino acids. Germline V CDR1 and CDR2: MNHEY, SVGEGT. CDR3 coding DNA: TGTGCCAGCAGTTACCGGGACAGGGGCTACACCTTC. Protein product: CASSYRDRGYTF.

J is TRBJ1-1 and V is TRBV7-9; 7 nucleotides agree with TRBD1. The CDR3 covers 12 residues. With V trimmed by 3 bases and J by 12 bases, 7 bases remained unmatched. Germline lookup yields CDR1 SEHNR and CDR2 FQNEAQ (reference sequence). CDR3 protein: CASSFQDRSPFF. The DNA for the CDR3 is TGTGCCAGCAGCTTTCAGGACAGGTCGCCTTTCTTT.

The CDR3 sequence is CASSRQGGNTGELFF. The CDR3 DNA sequence: TGTGCCAGCAGCCGTCAGGGGGGGAACACCGGGGAGCTGTTTTTT. The chain is built from TRBV6-5 and TRBJ2-2; D may be TRBD1 (7 bases). With 6 bases removed from V and 1 base from J, the gap between germline ends came to 12 bases. The CDR3 runs 15 residues. Germline CDR1 reads MNHEY; CDR2 reads SVGAGI.

This clone was seen just once. J is TRBJ1-2 and V is TRBV19, with D possibly being TRBD1 (5 bases). This CDR3 contains 19 residues. In germline, CDR1 is LNHDA, CDR2 SQIVND (reference sequence). Trimming took 3 bases from V and 4 from J, leaving 27 bases between them. CDR3 sequence: CASSMSAGHTLLGPYGYTF. The CDR3, as DNA: TGTGCCAGTAGTATGTCTGCGGGGCACACCCTTCTGGGACCCTATGGCTACACCTTC.

This clone was observed a single time. The gene calls are TRBV28 and TRBJ1-6, with TRBD1 matching over 9 bases. The germline V gene has CDR1 MDHEN and CDR2 SYDVKM. The junction had 7 bases not matched to a gene; V was cut back by 5 bases and J by 11 bases. The CDR3 has 14 amino acids. CDR3 in DNA: TGTGCCAGCAGTAGGGACAGGGCTTTTACACCCCTCCACTTT. Protein: CASSRDRAFTPLHF.

The rearrangement links TRBV19 to TRBJ2-2, with a possible D match to TRBD2 (6 bases). Germline V gene lookup returns CDR1 LNHDA and CDR2 SQIVND (reference sequence). The CDR3 has 17 amino acids. The V gene lost 3 bases and the J gene lost 4 bases, with 18 bases spanning the gap. Written as DNA, the CDR3 is TGTGCCAGTAGTATTTTGGAGGGGCGGGAAGGCACCGGGGAGCTGTTTTTT. It specifies CASSILEGREGTGELFF.

The gene calls are TRBV19 and TRBJ2-7, with D perhaps matching TRBD1 or TRBD2 (5 bases each). The CDR3 spans 14 residues. Germline CDR1 reads LNHDA; CDR2 reads SQIVND (reference sequence). V was trimmed by 5 bases and J by 3 bases, leaving 14 bases between them. The CDR3 region has the DNA TGTGCCAGTAGTCCCACGGATGGGGGCTACGAGCAGTACTTC. The encoded protein is CASSPTDGGYEQYF.

The rearrangement links TRBV6-6 to TRBJ2-7; D might be TRBD1 (6 bases). Germline-derived CDR1 and CDR2 are MNHNY and SVGAGI (reference sequence). The CDR3 is made up of 14 amino acids. Trimming shortened V by 5 bases and J by 2 bases, and 13 bases separated the two germline ends. CDR3 nucleotides: TGTGCCAGCAGTAAACAGGGAATTACCTACGAGCAGTACTTC. Encoded protein: CASSKQGITYEQYF.